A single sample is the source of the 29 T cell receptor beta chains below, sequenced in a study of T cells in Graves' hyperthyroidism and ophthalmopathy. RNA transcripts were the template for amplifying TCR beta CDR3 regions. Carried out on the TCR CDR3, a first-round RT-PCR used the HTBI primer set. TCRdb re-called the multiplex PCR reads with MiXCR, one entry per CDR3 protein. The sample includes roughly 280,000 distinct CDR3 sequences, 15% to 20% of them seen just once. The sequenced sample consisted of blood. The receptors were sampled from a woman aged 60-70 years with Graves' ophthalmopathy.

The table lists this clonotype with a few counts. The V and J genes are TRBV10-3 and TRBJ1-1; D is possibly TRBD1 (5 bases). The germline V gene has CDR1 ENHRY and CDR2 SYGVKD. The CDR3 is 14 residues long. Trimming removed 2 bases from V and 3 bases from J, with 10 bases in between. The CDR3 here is CAISEAGTDTEAFF. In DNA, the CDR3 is TGTGCCATCAGTGAGGCAGGGACTGACACTGAAGCTTTCTTT.

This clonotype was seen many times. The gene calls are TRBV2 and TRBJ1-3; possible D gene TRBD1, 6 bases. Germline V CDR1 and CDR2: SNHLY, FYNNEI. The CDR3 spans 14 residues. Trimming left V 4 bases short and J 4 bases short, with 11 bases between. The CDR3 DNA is TGTGCCAGCAGTGTGCAGGGGACCGGAAACACCATATATTTT. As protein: CASSVQGTGNTIYF. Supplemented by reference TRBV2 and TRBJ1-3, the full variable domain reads EPEVTQTPSHQVTQMGQEVILRCVPISNHLYFYWYRQILGQKVEFLVSFYNNEISEKSEIFDDQFSVERPDGSNFTLKIRSTKLEDSAMYFCASSVQGTGNTIYFGEGSWLTVV.

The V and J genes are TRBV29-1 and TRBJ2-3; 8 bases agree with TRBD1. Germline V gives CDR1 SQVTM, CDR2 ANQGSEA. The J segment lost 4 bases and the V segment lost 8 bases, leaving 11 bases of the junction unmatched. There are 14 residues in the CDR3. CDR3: CSSDGTGGSDTQYF. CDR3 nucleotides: TGCAGCTCTGACGGGACAGGCGGCTCAGATACGCAGTATTTT.

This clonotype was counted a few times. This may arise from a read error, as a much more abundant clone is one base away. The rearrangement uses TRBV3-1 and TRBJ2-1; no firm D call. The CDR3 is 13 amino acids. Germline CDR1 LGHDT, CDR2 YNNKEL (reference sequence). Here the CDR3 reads CAGSQDQPNEQFF. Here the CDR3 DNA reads TGTGCCGGCAGCCAAGACCAGCCCAATGAGCAGTTCTTC.

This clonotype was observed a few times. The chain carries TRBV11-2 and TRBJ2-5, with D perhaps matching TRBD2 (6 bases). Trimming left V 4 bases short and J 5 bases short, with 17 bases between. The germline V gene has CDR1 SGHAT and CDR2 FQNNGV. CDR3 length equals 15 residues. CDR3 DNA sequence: TGTGCCAGCAGCTCCGGGTTGGGGGGTTGGGAGACCCAGTACTTC. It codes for CASSSGLGGWETQYF.

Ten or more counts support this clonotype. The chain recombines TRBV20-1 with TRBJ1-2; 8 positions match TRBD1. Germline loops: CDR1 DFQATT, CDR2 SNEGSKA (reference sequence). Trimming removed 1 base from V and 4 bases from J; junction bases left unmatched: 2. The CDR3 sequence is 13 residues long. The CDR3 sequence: CSARVGQVYGYTF. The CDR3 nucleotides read TGCAGTGCTAGAGTGGGACAGGTCTATGGCTACACCTTC.

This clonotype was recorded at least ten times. The CDR3 DNA sequence: TGTGCCAGCAGTGTCCAGGGGCCTGCCGCTGAAGCTTTCTTT. It is translated as CASSVQGPAAEAFF. This chain links TRBV2 with TRBJ1-1; D may be TRBD1 (6 bases). V dropped 4 bases and J dropped 6 bases, with 15 bases sitting between them. The CDR3 loop spans 14 amino acids. From germline, CDR1 is SNHLY and CDR2 FYNNEI.

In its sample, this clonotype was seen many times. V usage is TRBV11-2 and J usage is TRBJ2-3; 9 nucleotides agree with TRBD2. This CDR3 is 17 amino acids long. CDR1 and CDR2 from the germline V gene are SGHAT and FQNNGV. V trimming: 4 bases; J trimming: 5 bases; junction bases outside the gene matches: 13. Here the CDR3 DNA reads TGTGCCAGCAGCTCCCAATTTCCGTCACTAGCGGGAGATACGCAGTATTTT. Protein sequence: CASSSQFPSLAGDTQYF.

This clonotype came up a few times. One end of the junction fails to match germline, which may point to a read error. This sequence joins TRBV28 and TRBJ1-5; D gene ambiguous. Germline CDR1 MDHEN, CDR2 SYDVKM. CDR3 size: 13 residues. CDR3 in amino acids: CASSLQLWQPQHF. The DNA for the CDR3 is TGTGCCAGCAGTTTACAGCTTTGGCAGCCTCAGCATTTT.

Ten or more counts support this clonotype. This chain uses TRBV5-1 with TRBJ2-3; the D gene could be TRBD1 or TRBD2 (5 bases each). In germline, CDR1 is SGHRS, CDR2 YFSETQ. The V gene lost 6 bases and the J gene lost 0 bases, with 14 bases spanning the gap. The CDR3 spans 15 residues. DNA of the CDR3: TGCGCCAGCAAGCCCCAGGGACCGAGCACAGATACGCAGTATTTT. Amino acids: CASKPQGPSTDTQYF.

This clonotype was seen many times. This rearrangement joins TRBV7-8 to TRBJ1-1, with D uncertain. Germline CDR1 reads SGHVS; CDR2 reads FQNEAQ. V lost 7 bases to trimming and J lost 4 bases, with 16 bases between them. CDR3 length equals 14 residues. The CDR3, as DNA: TGTGCCAGCACCCGTTCAGTCCGGGGCACTGAAGCTTTCTTT. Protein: CASTRSVRGTEAFF.

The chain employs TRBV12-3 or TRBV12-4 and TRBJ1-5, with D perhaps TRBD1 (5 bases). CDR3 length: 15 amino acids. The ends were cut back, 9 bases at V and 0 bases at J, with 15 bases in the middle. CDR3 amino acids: CASSRENLSNQPQHF. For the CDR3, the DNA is TGTGCCAGTTCCAGGGAAAACCTTAGCAATCAGCCCCAGCATTTT.

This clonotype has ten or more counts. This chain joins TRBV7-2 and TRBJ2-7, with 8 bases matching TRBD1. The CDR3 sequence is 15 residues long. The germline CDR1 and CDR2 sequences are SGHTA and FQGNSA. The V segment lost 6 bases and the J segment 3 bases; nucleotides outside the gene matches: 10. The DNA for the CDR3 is TGTGCCAGCAGTTATTCTGGACAGGGCTACTACGAGCAGTACTTC. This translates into CASSYSGQGYYEQYF.

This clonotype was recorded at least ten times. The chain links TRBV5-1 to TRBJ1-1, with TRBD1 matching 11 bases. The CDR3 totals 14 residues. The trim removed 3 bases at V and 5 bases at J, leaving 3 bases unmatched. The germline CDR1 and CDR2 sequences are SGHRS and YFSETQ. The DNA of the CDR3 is TGCGCCAGCAGCTGGGGGACAGGGGGGACTGAAGCTTTCTTT. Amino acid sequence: CASSWGTGGTEAFF.

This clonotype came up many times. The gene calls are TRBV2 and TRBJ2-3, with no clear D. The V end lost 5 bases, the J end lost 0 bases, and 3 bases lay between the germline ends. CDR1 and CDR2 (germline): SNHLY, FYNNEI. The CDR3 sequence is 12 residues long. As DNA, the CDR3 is TGTGCCAGCAGTAAAAGCACAGATACGCAGTATTTT. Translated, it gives CASSKSTDTQYF.

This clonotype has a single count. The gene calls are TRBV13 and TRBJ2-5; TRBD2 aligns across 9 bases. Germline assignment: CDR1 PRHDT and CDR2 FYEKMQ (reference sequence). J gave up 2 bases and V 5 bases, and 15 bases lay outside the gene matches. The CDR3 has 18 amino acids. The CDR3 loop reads CASSRFRQAGGQQETQYF. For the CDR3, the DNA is TGTGCCAGCAGCCGTTTCAGACAAGCGGGGGGCCAACAAGAGACCCAGTACTTC. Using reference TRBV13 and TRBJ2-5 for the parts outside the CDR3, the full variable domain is AAGVIQSPRHLIKEKRETATLKCYPIPRHDTVYWYQQGPGQDPQFLISFYEKMQSDKGSIPDRFSAQQFSDYHSELNMSSLELGDSALYFCASSRFRQAGGQQETQYFGPGTRLLVL.

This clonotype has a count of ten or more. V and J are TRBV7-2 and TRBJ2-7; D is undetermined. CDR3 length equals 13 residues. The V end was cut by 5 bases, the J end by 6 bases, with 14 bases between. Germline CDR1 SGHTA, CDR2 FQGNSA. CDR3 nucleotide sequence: TGTGCCAGCAGCCCTAGGCCGCGTCGCGAGCAGTACTTC. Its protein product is CASSPRPRREQYF.

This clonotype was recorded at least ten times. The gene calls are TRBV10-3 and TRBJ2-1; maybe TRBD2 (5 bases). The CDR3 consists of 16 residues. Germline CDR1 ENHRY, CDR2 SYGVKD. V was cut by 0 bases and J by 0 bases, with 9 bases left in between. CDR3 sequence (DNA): TGTGCCATCAGTGAGTCTGACGGACTCTCCTACAATGAGCAGTTCTTC. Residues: CAISESDGLSYNEQFF.

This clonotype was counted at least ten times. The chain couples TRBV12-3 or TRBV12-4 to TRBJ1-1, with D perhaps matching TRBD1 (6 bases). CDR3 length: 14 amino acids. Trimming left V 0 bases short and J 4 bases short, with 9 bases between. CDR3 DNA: TGTGCCAGCAGTTTAGCGACAGGTTCCACTGAAGCTTTCTTT. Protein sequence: CASSLATGSTEAFF.

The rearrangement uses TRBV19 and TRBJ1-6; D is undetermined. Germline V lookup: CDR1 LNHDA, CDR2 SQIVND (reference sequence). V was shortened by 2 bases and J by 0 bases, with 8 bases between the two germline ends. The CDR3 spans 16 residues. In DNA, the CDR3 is TGTGCCAGTAGTATACGGAGGAGCTCCTATAATTCACCCCTCCACTTT. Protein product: CASSIRRSSYNSPLHF.

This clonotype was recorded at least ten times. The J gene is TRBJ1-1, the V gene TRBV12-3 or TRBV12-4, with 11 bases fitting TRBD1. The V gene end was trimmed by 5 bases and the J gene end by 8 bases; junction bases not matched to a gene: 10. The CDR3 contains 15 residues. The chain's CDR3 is CASSGPGQGVGEAFF. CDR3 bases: TGTGCCAGCAGTGGCCCGGGACAGGGGGTCGGGGAAGCTTTCTTT.

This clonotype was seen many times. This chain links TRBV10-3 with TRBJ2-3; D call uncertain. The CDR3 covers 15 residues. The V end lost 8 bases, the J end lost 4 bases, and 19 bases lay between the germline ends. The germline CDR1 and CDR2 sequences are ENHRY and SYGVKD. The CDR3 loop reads CAIAGVLSAADTQYF. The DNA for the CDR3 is TGTGCCATCGCCGGAGTTCTTTCGGCGGCAGATACGCAGTATTTT.

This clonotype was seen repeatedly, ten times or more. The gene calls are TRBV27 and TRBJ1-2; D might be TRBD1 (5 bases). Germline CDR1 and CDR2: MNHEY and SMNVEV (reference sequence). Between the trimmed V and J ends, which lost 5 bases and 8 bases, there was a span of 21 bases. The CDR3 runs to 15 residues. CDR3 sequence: CASSPIRQLVSGYTF. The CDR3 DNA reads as TGTGCCAGCAGTCCTATTCGACAGCTGGTTAGCGGCTACACCTTC.

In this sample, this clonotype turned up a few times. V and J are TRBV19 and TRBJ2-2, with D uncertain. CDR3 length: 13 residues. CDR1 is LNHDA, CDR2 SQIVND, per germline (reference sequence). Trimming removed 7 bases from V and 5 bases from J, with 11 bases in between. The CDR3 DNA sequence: TGTGCCAGTATAAAGGCCTATACCGGGGAGCTGTTTTTT. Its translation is CASIKAYTGELFF. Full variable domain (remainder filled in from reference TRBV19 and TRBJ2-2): DGGITQSPKYLFRKEGQNVTLSCEQNLNHDAMYWYRQDPGQGLRLIYYSQIVNDFQKGDIAEGYSVSREKKESFPLTVTSAQKNPTAFYLCASIKAYTGELFFGEGSRLTVL.

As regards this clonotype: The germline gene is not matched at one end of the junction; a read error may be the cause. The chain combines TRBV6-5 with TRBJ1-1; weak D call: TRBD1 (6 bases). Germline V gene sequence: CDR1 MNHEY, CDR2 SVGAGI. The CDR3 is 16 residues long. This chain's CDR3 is CASGYSAGGLNTEAFF. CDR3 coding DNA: TGTGCCAGCGGTTACTCCGCGGGGGGCCTGAACACTGAGGCTTTCTTT.

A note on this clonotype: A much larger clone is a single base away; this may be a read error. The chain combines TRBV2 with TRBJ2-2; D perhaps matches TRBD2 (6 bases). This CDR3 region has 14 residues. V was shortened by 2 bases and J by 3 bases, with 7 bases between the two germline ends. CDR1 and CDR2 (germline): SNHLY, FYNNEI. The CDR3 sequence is CASSEWGDTGELFF. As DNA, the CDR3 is TGTGCCAGCAGTGAATGGGGGGACACCGGGGAGCTGTTTTTT.

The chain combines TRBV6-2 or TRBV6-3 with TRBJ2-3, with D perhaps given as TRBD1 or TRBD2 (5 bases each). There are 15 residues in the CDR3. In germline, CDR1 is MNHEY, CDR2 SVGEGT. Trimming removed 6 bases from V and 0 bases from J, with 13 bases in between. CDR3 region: CASRNRDPSTDTQYF. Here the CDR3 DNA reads TGTGCCAGCAGGAACCGGGACCCGAGCACAGATACGCAGTATTTT.

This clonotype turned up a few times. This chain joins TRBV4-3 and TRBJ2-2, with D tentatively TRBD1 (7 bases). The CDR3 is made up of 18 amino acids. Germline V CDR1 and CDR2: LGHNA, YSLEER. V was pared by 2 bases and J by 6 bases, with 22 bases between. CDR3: CASSQRFTARGDPGELFF. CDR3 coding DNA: TGCGCCAGCAGCCAAAGGTTTACGGCCAGGGGGGACCCCGGGGAGCTGTTTTTT.

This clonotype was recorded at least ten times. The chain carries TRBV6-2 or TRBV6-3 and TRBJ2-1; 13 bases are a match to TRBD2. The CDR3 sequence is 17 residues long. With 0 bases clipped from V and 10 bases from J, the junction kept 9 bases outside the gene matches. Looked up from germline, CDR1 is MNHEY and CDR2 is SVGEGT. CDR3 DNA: TGTGCCAGCAGTTACTCCCGACTAGCGGGGGGCCGGGAGGAGCAGTTCTTC. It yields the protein CASSYSRLAGGREEQFF.